Shown below are 27 T cell receptor beta chains from a single sample sequenced in a study of blood T cell repertoires in COVID-19. Using immunoSEQ multiplex PCR, the repertoire was profiled, and TCRdb retains in-frame clones only, with some absent. In the table there are more than 65,000 clones, 82% of which are singletons. The material sequenced was peripheral blood. All receptors come from a woman older than 75 with acute or convalescent COVID-19.

This clone was detected a few times. The chain recombines TRBV7-8 with TRBJ2-5; 15 bases are a match to TRBD2. CDR3 length: 18 amino acids. Germline loops: CDR1 SGHVS, CDR2 FQNEAQ. J was trimmed by 2 bases and V by 0 bases; bases with no gene match: 4. In nucleotides, the CDR3 is TGTGCCAGCAGCTTAGCGGGACTAGCGGGGGGAGTACAAGAGACCCAGTACTTC. This codes for CASSLAGLAGGVQETQYF.

V and J are TRBV21-1 and TRBJ1-3; no DNA check was done on the table's D call, TRBD1. TRBV21-1 is classified as a pseudogene. This CDR3 has 17 residues. The CDR3 loop is CASSMRQGKLTGNTIYF. DNA for the CDR3: TGTGCCAGCAGCATGCGACAGGGGAAATTAACTGGAAACACCATATATTTT.

This clone has just a few counts. This chain uses TRBV7-9 with TRBJ1-4; D is uncertain. This CDR3 is built from 18 residues. CDR1 SEHNR and CDR2 FQNEAQ come from the germline V gene (reference sequence). The V end was cut by 4 bases, the J end by 8 bases, with 26 bases between. The CDR3 bases are TGTGCCAGCAGCTCCTCCGGGCGGGTCTCTTATAAAGGGGAAAAACTGTTTTTT. This encodes CASSSSGRVSYKGEKLFF.

The chain uses TRBV4-1 and TRBJ2-1; 7 bases line up with TRBD1. Germline V gene sequence: CDR1 MGHRA, CDR2 YSYEKL. With 1 base clipped from V and 5 bases from J, the junction kept 5 bases outside the gene matches. This CDR3 is 15 amino acids long. The CDR3 sequence: CASSQARDSHNEQFF. The CDR3 nucleotides are TGCGCCAGCAGCCAAGCCCGGGACAGCCACAATGAGCAGTTCTTC.

The CDR3 DNA reads TGCAGCGGGTACTGGCGGGGTGGAGAGACCCAGTACTTC. It yields the protein CSGYWRGGETQYF. The genes are TRBV29-1 and TRBJ2-5; the D gene is possibly TRBD2 (6 bases). V lost 7 bases and J lost 4, with 16 bases in between. CDR3 length: 13 residues. The germline V gene encodes CDR1 SQVTM and CDR2 ANQGSEA.

The chain joins TRBV6-6 to TRBJ2-6, with D possibly matching TRBD2 (5 bases). Trimming removed 6 bases from V and 0 bases from J, with 9 bases in between. The CDR3 totals 15 residues. The germline V gene encodes CDR1 MNHNY and CDR2 SVGAGI (reference sequence). CDR3 sequence (DNA): TGTGCCAGCAGCCCTACTAGCTCTGGGGCCAACGTCCTGACTTTC. Translated: CASSPTSSGANVLTF.

This chain uses TRBV5-5 with TRBJ1-1; D might be TRBD1 (5 bases). V gave up 0 bases and J gave up 2 bases, with 8 bases separating them. CDR3 size: 14 residues. From germline, CDR1 is SGHKS and CDR2 YYEKEE (reference sequence). The CDR3 sequence is CASSLVGGNTEAFF. The CDR3 DNA follows: TGTGCCAGCAGCTTGGTCGGGGGAAACACTGAAGCTTTCTTT.

The V gene is TRBV19, the J gene TRBJ1-2; 8 nucleotides agree with TRBD1. CDR3 length: 17 residues. CDR1 and CDR2 (germline): LNHDA, SQIVND (reference sequence). V dropped 6 bases and J dropped 1; count of bases not matched to a gene: 13. CDR3: CASSPRRQGLGNYGYTF. As DNA, the CDR3 is TGTGCCAGTAGCCCCCGACGACAGGGGTTGGGTAACTATGGCTACACCTTC.

This rearrangement joins TRBV30 to TRBJ1-5, with TRBD1 matching over 7 bases. V shed 1 base, J shed 3 bases, and the junction held 3 bases outside the gene matches. This CDR3 has 14 amino acids. Germline CDR1 and CDR2: GTSNPN and SVGIG (reference sequence). The CDR3 nucleotides read TGTGCCTGGAGTGCAGGGGGGTTCAATCAGCCCCAGCATTTT. It translates to CAWSAGGFNQPQHF. Combining the CDR3 with reference TRBV30 and TRBJ1-5 gives the whole variable domain SQTIHQWPATLVQPVGSPLSLECTVEGTSNPNLYWYRQAAGRGLQLLFYSVGIGQISSEVPQNLSASRPQDRQFILSSKKLLLSDSGFYLCAWSAGGFNQPQHFGDGTRLSIL.

V gene TRBV18 combines with J gene TRBJ1-2; 7 positions match TRBD1. V lost 0 bases to trimming and J lost 8 bases; unmatched junction nucleotides: 9. CDR3 length: 15 amino acids. The V gene's germline CDR1 is KGHSH and CDR2 LQKENI. This CDR3 is CASSPPAGGKEGYTF. Here the CDR3 DNA reads TGTGCCAGCTCACCACCGGCAGGGGGAAAGGAAGGCTACACCTTC.

The chain carries TRBV19 and TRBJ1-5; D remains ambiguous. The V end was cut by 3 bases, the J end by 5 bases, with 8 bases between. The CDR3 contains 13 residues. Germline V gives CDR1 LNHDA, CDR2 SQIVND (reference sequence). The CDR3 spells CASSISSDQPQHF. The CDR3 nucleotides are TGTGCCAGTAGTATCTCTTCCGATCAGCCCCAGCATTTT.

The chain recombines TRBV2 with TRBJ2-3; TRBD2 matches at 11 bases. This CDR3 has 17 residues. Germline V gene data show CDR1 as SNHLY and CDR2 as FYNNEI. V lost 6 bases, J lost 3 bases, and 11 bases stayed unmatched. In nucleotides, the CDR3 is TGTGCCAGCAGGGACTATAGCGGGGGGGCTGGGACAGATACGCAGTATTTT. Protein product: CASRDYSGGAGTDTQYF.

The V and J genes are TRBV5-1 and TRBJ1-1, with 10 bases matching TRBD1. CDR3 size: 15 residues. V lost 3 bases and J lost 4; bases outside the gene matches: 6. CDR1 and CDR2 (germline): SGHRS, YFSETQ. Written as DNA, the CDR3 is TGCGCCAGCAGCTCACTGGGACAGGGGACCACTGAAGCTTTCTTT. Protein: CASSSLGQGTTEAFF.

V is TRBV4-1 and J is TRBJ2-7; 11 bases fit TRBD2. Trimming at V came to 2 bases and at J to 2 bases, leaving 8 bases not matched to a gene. Germline V gene data show CDR1 as MGHRA and CDR2 as YSYEKL. CDR3 length: 17 residues. CDR3 coding DNA: TGCGCCAGCAGCCAAATACTAGCGGGGGCTACCACCTACGAGCAGTACTTC. Its protein is CASSQILAGATTYEQYF.

The genes are TRBV27 and TRBJ2-7; 14 bases map to TRBD2. The junction had 11 bases not matched to a gene; V was cut back by 6 bases and J by 7 bases. CDR3 size: 16 residues. Germline CDR1 MNHEY, CDR2 SMNVEV (reference sequence). The CDR3 bases are TGTGCCAGCAGCCCTAGACTAGCGGGGGGGCCGGGAGAGCAGTACTTC. Amino acids: CASSPRLAGGPGEQYF.

The CDR3 spells CSVAGTQDGEAFF. The CDR3 region has the DNA TGCAGCGTGGCTGGGACACAAGACGGGGAAGCTTTCTTT. The genes are TRBV29-1 and TRBJ1-1, with a weak D call TRBD1 (6 bases). CDR1 is SQVTM and CDR2 is ANQGSEA in the germline V gene. The V gene lost 6 bases and the J gene lost 8 bases, with 19 bases spanning the gap. The length of the CDR3 is 13 residues.

The chain employs TRBV4-1 and TRBJ1-5; 8 bases match TRBD1. From germline, CDR1 is MGHRA and CDR2 YSYEKL. This CDR3 is built from 15 residues. J lost 6 bases, V lost 4 bases, and 8 bases had no gene match. The CDR3 is CASSRQQGDFQPQHF. For the CDR3, the DNA is TGCGCCAGCAGCCGACAACAGGGGGACTTTCAGCCCCAGCATTTT.

V and J are TRBV7-2 and TRBJ2-2; 9 nucleotides line up with TRBD2. V dropped 3 bases and J dropped 7; count of bases not matched to a gene: 3. Germline V gene lookup returns CDR1 SGHTA and CDR2 FQGNSA. CDR3 length equals 14 residues. The DNA of the CDR3 is TGTGCCAGCAGCTTCGCGCGGGGGGGCGGGGAGCTGTTTTTT. Translation gives CASSFARGGGELFF. Full variable domain (outside the CDR3, taken from reference TRBV7-2 and TRBJ2-2): GAGVSQSPSNKVTEKGKDVELRCDPISGHTALYWYRQSLGQGLEFLIYFQGNSAPDKSGLPSDRFSAERTGGSVSTLTIQRTQQEDSAVYLCASSFARGGGELFFGEGSRLTVL.

The CDR3 region has the DNA TGTGCCAGCAGGGGGACAGGGGAGCATGGCTACACCTTC. Encoded protein: CASRGTGEHGYTF. The chain links TRBV5-4 to TRBJ1-2, with 10 bases aligning to TRBD1. Trimming took 5 bases from V and 6 from J; bases not matched to a gene: 4. The CDR3 consists of 13 residues. Looked up from germline, CDR1 is SGHNT and CDR2 is YYREEE (reference sequence).

The chain links TRBV5-1 to TRBJ2-5, with TRBD2 matching 7 bases. Per the germline V gene, CDR1 is SGHRS and CDR2 is YFSETQ. The CDR3 totals 16 residues. V lost 2 bases to trimming and J lost 2 bases; unmatched junction nucleotides: 9. The CDR3 spells CASSFLAGDPQETQYF. The CDR3 DNA is TGCGCCAGCAGCTTTCTGGCGGGGGACCCTCAAGAGACCCAGTACTTC.

The chain combines TRBV5-1 with TRBJ2-1; tentative D call: TRBD2 (5 bases). The V gene's germline CDR1 is SGHRS and CDR2 YFSETQ. This CDR3 contains 13 residues. V was pared by 0 bases and J by 7 bases, with 8 bases between. The CDR3 nucleotides are TGCGCCAGCAGCTTGGTCAGGACTAATGAGCAGTTCTTC. Its translation is CASSLVRTNEQFF.

Here the CDR3 DNA reads TGTGCCAGCAGCCAAGAGGGGAGGGGCTTCGGACCCCTTGTGTCCGGCTTCTTT. Translation gives CASSQEGRGFGPLVSGFF. The V gene is TRBV3-1 (or the pseudogene TRBV3-2), the J gene TRBJ1-1, with TRBD1 as a possible D gene (5 bases). Trimming left V 0 bases short and J 14 bases short, with 31 bases between. There are 18 residues in the CDR3. The germline gives CDR1 LGHDT, CDR2 YNNKEL (reference sequence).

The J gene is TRBJ2-3, the V gene TRBV7-6; TRBD1 matches at 7 bases. CDR1 SGHVS and CDR2 FNYEAQ come from the germline V gene. V was clipped by 1 base and J by 11 bases; unmatched bases: 6. CDR3 size: 13 residues. CDR3 amino acids: CASSLEGAREQYF. CDR3 DNA: TGTGCCAGCAGCTTAGAGGGGGCAAGGGAGCAGTATTTT.

This chain links TRBV15 with TRBJ1-5, with 8 bases aligning to TRBD1. The germline gives CDR1 LNHNV, CDR2 YYDKDF (reference sequence). The trim removed 1 base at V and 7 bases at J, leaving 9 bases unmatched. The CDR3 extends over 16 amino acids. CDR3 DNA sequence: TGTGCCACCAGCAGAGGTGGCAGGGGGCCACGACAGCCCCAGCATTTT. Its translation: CATSRGGRGPRQPQHF.

The chain joins TRBV6-5 to TRBJ1-1; 7 nucleotides align to TRBD1. V dropped 0 bases and J dropped 3; count of bases not matched to a gene: 4. Looked up from germline, CDR1 is MNHEY and CDR2 is SVGAGI. The CDR3 runs 15 residues. CDR3 protein: CASSYSSRGYTEAFF. CDR3 in DNA: TGTGCCAGCAGTTACTCGAGCAGGGGGTACACTGAAGCTTTCTTT.

V gene TRBV2 combines with J gene TRBJ1-5; D is possibly TRBD1 (6 bases). The CDR3 consists of 13 residues. The V and J ends lost 5 bases and 4 bases respectively, with 9 bases between them. In germline, CDR1 is SNHLY, CDR2 FYNNEI. CDR3 loop: CASSQQGNQPQHF. CDR3 in DNA: TGTGCCAGCAGTCAACAGGGAAATCAGCCCCAGCATTTT.

The gene calls are TRBV3-1 (or the pseudogene TRBV3-2) and TRBJ2-2; D possibly corresponds to TRBD1 (6 bases). The CDR3 covers 13 residues. V was pared by 10 bases and J by 5 bases, with 14 bases between. CDR1 LGHDT and CDR2 YNNKEL come from the germline V gene (reference sequence). CDR3 DNA sequence: TGTGCCACCACTACAGGGTTTACCGGGGAGCTGTTTTTT. As protein: CATTTGFTGELFF.